This T cell receptor beta chain was obtained from a study of shared clonotypes between healthy human individuals. At the level of the study: The donors, a couple of women and a few men, were aged 18 to 49.

The assay ran at deep level. The table came from immunoSEQ multiplex PCR; TCRdb's copy has only in-frame clones and leaves some out. Among about 480,000 clones listed, roughly 85% were seen once. V was cut by 8 bases and J by 1 base, with 11 bases left in between. Germline assignment: CDR1 LNHDA and CDR2 SQIVND (reference sequence). The CDR3 is 14 amino acids. V and J are TRBV19 and TRBJ2-2; tentative D call: TRBD2 (5 bases). The sequence came from a woman between 35 and 50 years old in good health. Some clones in this sample may be carry-over from other donors' samples. Sequencing was carried out using PBMCs. As DNA, the CDR3 is TGTGCCAGTGTCCGAGCGGAGAACACCGGGGAGCTGTTTTTT. As protein: CASVRAENTGELFF.